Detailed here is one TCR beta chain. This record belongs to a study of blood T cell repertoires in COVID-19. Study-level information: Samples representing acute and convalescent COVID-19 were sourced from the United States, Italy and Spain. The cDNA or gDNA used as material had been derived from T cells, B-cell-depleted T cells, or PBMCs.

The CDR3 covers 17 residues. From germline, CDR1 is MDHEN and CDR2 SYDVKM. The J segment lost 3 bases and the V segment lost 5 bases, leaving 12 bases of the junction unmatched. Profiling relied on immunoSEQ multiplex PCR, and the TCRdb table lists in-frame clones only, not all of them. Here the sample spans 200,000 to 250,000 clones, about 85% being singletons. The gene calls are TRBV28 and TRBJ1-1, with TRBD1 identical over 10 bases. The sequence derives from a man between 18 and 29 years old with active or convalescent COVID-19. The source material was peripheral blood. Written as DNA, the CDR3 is TGTGCCAGCAGTCCGCCGGGACAGGGGATGGGTTACACTGAAGCTTTCTTT. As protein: CASSPPGQGMGYTEAFF.